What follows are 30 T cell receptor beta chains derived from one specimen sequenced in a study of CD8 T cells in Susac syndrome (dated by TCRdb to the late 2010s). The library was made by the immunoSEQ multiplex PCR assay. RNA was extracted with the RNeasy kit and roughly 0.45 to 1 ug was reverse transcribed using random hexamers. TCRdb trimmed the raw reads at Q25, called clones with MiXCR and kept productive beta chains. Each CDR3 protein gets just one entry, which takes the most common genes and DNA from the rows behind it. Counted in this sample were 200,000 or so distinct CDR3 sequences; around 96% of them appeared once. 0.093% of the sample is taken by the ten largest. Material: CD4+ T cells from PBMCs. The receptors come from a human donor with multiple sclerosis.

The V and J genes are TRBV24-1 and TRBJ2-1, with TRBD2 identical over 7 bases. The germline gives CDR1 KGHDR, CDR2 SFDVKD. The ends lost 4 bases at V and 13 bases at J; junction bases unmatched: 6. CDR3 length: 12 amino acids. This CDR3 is CATSDPGTTQFF. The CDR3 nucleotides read TGTGCCACCAGTGACCCCGGGACTACCCAGTTCTTC.

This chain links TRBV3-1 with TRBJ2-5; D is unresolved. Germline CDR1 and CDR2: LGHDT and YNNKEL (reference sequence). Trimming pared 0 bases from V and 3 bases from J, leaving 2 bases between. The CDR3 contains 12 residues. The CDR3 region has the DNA TGTGCCAGCAGCCAAGAAAAAGAGACCCAGTACTTC. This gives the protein CASSQEKETQYF.

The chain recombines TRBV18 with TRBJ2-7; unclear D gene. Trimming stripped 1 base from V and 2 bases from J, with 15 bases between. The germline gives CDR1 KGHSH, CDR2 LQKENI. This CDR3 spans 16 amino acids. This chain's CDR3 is CASSPQNSGYTYEQYF. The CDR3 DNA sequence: TGTGCCAGCTCACCACAAAACTCAGGTTACACCTACGAGCAGTACTTC.

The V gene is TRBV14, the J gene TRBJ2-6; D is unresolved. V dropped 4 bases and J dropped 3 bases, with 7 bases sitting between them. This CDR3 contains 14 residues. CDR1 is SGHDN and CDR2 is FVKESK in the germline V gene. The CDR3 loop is CASSPNDGANVLTF. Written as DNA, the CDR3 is TGTGCCAGCAGCCCTAATGATGGGGCCAACGTCCTGACTTTC.

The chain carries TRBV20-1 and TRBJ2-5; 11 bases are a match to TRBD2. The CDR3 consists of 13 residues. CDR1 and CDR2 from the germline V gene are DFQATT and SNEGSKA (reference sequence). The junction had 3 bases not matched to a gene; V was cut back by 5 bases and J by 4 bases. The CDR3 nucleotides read TGCAGTGCTTTACTAGCGGGGGTAGAGACCCAGTACTTC. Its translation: CSALLAGVETQYF.

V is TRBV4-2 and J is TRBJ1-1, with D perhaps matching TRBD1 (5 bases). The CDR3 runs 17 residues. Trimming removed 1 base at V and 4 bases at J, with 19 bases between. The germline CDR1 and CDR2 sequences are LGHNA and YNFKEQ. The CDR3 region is CASSQALGRAASTEAFF. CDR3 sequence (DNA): TGTGCCAGCAGCCAAGCCCTCGGCAGGGCCGCCTCCACTGAAGCTTTCTTT.

CDR3 loop: CASSPFRDRESDTQYF. CDR3 sequence (DNA): TGTGCCAGCTCACCCTTCCGGGACAGGGAATCAGATACGCAGTATTTT. The genes are TRBV18 and TRBJ2-3, with 9 bases lining up with TRBD1. In germline, CDR1 is KGHSH, CDR2 LQKENI. This CDR3 comprises 16 residues. The V segment lost 3 bases and the J segment 4 bases; nucleotides outside the gene matches: 8.

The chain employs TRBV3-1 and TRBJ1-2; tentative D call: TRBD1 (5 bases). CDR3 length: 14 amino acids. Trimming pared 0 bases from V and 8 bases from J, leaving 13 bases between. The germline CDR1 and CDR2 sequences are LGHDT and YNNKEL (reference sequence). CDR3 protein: CASSQDSPGRGYTF. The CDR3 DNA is TGTGCCAGCAGCCAAGATTCGCCGGGGCGGGGCTACACCTTC.

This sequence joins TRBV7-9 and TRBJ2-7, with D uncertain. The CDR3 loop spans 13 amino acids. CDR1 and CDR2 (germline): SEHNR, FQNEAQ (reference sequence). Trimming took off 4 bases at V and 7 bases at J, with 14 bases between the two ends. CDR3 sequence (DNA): TGTGCCAGCAGCTCATGGACGGCCCAGGAGCAGTACTTC. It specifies CASSSWTAQEQYF.

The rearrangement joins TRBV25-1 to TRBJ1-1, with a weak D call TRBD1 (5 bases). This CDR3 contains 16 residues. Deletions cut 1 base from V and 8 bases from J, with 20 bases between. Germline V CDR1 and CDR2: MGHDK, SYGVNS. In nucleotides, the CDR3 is TGTGCCAGCAGTGAATCGGGCAGTAGGGGTCGAGGGGAAGCTTTCTTT. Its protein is CASSESGSRGRGEAFF.

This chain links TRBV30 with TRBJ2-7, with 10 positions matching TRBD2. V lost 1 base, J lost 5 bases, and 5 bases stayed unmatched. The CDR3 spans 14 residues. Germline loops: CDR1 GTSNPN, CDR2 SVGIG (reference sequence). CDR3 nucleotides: TGTGCCTGGAGTGAAGGGACTAGCGTTCACGAGCAGTACTTC. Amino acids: CAWSEGTSVHEQYF.

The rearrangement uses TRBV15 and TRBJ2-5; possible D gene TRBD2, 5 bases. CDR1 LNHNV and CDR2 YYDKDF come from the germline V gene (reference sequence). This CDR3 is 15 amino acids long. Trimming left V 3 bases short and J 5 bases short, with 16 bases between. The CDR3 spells CATSRRAPISETQYF. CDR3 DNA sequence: TGTGCCACCAGCAGGAGGGCCCCAATTTCGGAGACCCAGTACTTC.

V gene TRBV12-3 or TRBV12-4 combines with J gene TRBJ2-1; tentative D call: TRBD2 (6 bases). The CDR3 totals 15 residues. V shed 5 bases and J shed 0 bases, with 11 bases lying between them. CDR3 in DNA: TGTGCCAGCAGTCCCCGGGAGAGCTCCTACAATGAGCAGTTCTTC. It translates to CASSPRESSYNEQFF.

The CDR3 DNA is TGTGCCAGCTCTCGACTAGCGGGAGTGAACAATGAGCAGTTCTTC. This translates into CASSRLAGVNNEQFF. V is TRBV12-3 or TRBV12-4 and J is TRBJ2-1; 12 bases match TRBD2. The ends lost 8 bases at V and 5 bases at J; junction bases unmatched: 7. CDR3 length equals 15 residues.

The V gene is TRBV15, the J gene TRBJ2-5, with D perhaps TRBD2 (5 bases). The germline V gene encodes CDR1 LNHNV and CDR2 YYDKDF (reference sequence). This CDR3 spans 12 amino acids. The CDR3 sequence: CAAGGIQETQYF. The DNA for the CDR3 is TGTGCTGCGGGTGGAATCCAAGAGACCCAGTACTTC.

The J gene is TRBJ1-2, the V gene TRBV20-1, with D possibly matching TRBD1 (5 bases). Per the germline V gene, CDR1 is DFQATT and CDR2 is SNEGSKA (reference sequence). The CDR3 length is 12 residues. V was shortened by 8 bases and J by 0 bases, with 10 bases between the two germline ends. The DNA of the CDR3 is TGCAGTCGAGGGGAGGCTAACTATGGCTACACCTTC. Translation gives CSRGEANYGYTF.

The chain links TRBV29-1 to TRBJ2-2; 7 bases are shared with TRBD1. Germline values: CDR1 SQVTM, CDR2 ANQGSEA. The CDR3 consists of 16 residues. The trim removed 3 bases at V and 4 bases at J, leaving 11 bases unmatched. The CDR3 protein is CSVDLQGRGSTGELFF. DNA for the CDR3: TGCAGCGTTGACCTACAGGGGAGAGGTAGCACCGGGGAGCTGTTTTTT.

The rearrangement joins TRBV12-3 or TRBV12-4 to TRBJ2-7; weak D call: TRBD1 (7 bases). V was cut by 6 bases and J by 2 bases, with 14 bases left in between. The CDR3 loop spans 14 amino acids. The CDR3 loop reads CASSPGGQTYEQYF. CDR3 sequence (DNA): TGTGCCAGCAGCCCCGGGGGACAGACCTACGAGCAGTACTTC.

CDR3 in DNA: TGTGCCACCAGCAGGCGGGAAGGCCGAATGAATGAGCAGTTCTTC. It specifies CATSRREGRMNEQFF. This chain connects TRBV15 to TRBJ2-1; the D gene is possibly TRBD2 (6 bases). CDR3 size: 15 residues. The germline V and J ends were trimmed by 3 bases and 7 bases, with 16 bases remaining between them. Germline loops: CDR1 LNHNV, CDR2 YYDKDF (reference sequence).

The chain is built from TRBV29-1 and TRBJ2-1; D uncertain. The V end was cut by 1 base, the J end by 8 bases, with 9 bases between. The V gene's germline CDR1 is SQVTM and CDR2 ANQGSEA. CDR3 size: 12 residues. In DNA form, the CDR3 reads TGCAGCGTTGAAGCCGAGATCCATGAGCAGTTCTTC. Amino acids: CSVEAEIHEQFF.

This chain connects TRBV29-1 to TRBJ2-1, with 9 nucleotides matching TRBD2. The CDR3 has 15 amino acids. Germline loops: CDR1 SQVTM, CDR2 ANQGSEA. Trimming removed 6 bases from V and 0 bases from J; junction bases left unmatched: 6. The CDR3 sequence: CSVRRGGNSYNEQFF. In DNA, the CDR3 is TGCAGCGTCAGGCGGGGGGGAAACTCCTACAATGAGCAGTTCTTC.

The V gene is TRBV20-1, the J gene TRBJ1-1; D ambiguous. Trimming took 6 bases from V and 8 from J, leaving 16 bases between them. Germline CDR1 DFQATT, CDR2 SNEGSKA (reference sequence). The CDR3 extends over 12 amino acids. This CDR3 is CSALTTPREAFF. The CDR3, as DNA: TGCAGTGCCCTAACCACCCCTCGGGAAGCTTTCTTT.

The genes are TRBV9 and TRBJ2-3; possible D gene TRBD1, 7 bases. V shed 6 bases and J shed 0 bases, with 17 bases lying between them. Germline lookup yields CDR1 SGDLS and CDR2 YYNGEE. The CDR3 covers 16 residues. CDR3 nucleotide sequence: TGTGCCAGCACTCCAGGGGGGCGAGCTAGCACAGATACGCAGTATTTT. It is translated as CASTPGGRASTDTQYF.

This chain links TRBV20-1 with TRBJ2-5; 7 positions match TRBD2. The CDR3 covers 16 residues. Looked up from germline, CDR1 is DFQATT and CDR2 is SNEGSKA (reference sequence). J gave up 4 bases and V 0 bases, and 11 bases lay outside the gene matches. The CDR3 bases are TGCAGTGCTAGAGATATGTCGCGGGAGAGGAGAGAGACCCAGTACTTC. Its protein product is CSARDMSRERRETQYF.

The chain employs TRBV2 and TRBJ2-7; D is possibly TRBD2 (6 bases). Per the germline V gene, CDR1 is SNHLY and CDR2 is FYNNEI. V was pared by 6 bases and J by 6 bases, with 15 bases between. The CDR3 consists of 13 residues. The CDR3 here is CASRTGTGGEQYF. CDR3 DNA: TGTGCCAGCAGGACCGGGACCGGGGGCGAGCAGTACTTC. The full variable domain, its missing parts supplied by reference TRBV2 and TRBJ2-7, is EPEVTQTPSHQVTQMGQEVILRCVPISNHLYFYWYRQILGQKVEFLVSFYNNEISEKSEIFDDQFSVERPDGSNFTLKIRSTKLEDSAMYFCASRTGTGGEQYFGPGTRLTVT.

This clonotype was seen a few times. CDR3 protein: CASSPGVNTEAFF. In DNA form, the CDR3 reads TGTGCCAGTAGTCCAGGGGTGAACACTGAAGCTTTCTTT. The chain couples TRBV18 to TRBJ1-1, with TRBD1 as a possible D gene (6 bases). CDR3 length: 13 residues. V lost 9 bases and J lost 0, with 11 bases in between. In germline, CDR1 is KGHSH, CDR2 LQKENI. Together with reference TRBV18 and TRBJ1-1, the CDR3 gives the full variable domain: NAGVMQNPRHLVRRRGQEARLRCSPMKGHSHVYWYRQLPEEGLKFMVYLQKENIIDESGMPKERFSAEFPKEGPSILRIQQVVRGDSAAYFCASSPGVNTEAFFGQGTRLTVV.

The CDR3 protein is CSVDRTQSGNTIYF. Here the CDR3 DNA reads TGCAGCGTTGACAGGACCCAATCTGGAAACACCATATATTTT. The chain links TRBV29-1 to TRBJ1-3; D is ambiguous. V was trimmed by 3 bases and J by 1 base, leaving 10 bases between them. CDR3 length: 14 residues. The germline V gene has CDR1 SQVTM and CDR2 ANQGSEA.

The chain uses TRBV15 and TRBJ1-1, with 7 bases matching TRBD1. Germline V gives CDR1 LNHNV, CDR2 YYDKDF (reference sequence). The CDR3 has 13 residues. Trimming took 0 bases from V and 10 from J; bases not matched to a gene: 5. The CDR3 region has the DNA TGTGCCACCAGCAGAGAAAGGGGGCCGGGAGCTTTCTTT. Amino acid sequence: CATSRERGPGAFF.

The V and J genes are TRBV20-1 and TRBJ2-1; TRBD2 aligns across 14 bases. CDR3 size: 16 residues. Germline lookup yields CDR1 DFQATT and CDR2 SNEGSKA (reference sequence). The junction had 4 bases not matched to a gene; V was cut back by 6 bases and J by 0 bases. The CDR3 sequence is CSASGLAGDSYNEQFF. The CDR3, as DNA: TGCAGTGCGTCGGGACTAGCGGGAGACTCCTACAATGAGCAGTTCTTC.

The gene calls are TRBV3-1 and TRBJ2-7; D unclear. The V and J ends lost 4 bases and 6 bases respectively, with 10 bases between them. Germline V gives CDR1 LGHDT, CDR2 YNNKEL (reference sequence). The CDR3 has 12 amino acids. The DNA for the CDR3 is TGTGCCAGCAGCCTTCAATATAGCGAGCAGTACTTC. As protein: CASSLQYSEQYF.